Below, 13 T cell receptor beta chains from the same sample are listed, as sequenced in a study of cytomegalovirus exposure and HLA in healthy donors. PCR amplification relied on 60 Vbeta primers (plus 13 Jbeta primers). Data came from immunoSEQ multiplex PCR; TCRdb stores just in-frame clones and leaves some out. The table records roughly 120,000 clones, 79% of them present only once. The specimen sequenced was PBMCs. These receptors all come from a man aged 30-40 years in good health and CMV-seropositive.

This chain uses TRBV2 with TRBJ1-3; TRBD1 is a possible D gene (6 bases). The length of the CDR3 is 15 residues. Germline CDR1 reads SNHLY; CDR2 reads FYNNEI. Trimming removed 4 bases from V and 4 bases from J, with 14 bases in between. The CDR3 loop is CASSVRGAGGNTIYF. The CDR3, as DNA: TGTGCCAGCAGTGTGCGGGGGGCAGGCGGAAACACCATATATTTT.

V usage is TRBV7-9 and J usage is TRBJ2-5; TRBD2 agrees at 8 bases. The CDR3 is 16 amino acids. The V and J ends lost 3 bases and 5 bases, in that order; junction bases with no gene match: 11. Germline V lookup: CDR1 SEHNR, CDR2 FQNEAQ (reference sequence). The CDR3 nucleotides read TGTGCCAGCAGCTTCCCGGGGGCGGGGGGCACGGAGACCCAGTACTTC. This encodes CASSFPGAGGTETQYF.

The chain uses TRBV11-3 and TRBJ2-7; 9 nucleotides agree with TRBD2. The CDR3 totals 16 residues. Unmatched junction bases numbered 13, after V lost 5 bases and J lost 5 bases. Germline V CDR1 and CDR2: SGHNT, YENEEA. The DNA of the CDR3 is TGTGCCAGCAGCCAAAGACTACGAGCGGGGGGACACGAGCAGTACTTC. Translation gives CASSQRLRAGGHEQYF. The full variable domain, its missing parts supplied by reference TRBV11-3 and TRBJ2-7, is EAGVVQSPRYKIIEKKQPVAFWCNPISGHNTLYWYLQNLGQGPELLIRYENEEAVDDSQLPKDRFSAERLKGVDSTLKIQPAELGDSAVYLCASSQRLRAGGHEQYFGPGTRLTVT.

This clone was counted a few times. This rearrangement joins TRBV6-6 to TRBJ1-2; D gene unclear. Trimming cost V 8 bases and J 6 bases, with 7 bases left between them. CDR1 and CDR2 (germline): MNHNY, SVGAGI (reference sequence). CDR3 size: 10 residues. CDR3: CASGEDGYTF. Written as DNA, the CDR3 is TGTGCCAGCGGGGAGGATGGCTACACCTTC.

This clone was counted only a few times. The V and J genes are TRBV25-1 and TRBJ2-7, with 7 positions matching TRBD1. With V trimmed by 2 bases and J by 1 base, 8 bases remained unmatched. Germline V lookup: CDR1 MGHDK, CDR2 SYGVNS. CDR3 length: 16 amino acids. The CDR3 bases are TGTGCCAGCAGTGAACCTACCCGGGACAGTTCCTACGAGCAGTACTTC. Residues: CASSEPTRDSSYEQYF.

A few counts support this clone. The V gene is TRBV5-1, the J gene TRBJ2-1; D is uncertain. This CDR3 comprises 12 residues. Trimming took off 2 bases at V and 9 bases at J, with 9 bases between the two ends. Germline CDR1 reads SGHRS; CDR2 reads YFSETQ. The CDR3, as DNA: TGCGCCAGCAGCTTAGCTGGCGGTGAGCAGTTCTTC. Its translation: CASSLAGGEQFF.

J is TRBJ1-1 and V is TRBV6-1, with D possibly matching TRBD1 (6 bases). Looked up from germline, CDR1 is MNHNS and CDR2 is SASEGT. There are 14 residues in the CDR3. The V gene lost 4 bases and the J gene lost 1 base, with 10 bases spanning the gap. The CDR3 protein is CASSARDTNTEAFF. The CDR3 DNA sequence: TGTGCCAGCAGTGCCCGGGACACGAACACTGAAGCTTTCTTT.

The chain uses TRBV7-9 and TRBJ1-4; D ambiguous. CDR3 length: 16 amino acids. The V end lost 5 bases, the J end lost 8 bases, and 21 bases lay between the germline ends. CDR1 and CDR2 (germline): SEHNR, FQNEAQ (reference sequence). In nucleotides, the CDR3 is TGTGCCAGCAGCCAGGTGATGCGGGGAGGAGACGAAAAACTGTTTTTT. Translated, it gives CASSQVMRGGDEKLFF.

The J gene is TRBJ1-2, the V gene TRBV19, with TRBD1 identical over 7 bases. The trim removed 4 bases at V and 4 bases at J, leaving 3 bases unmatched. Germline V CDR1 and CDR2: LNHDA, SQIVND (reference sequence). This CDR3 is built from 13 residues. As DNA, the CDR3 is TGTGCCAGTAGTACGACAGGGTTCTATGGCTACACCTTC. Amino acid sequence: CASSTTGFYGYTF.

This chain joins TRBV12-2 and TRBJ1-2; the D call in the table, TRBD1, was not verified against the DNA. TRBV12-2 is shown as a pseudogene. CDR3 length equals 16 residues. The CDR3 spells CASRSPPETVAYGYTF. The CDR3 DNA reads TGTGCAAGTCGCTCCCCCCCGGAGACAGTCGCCTATGGCTACACCTTC.

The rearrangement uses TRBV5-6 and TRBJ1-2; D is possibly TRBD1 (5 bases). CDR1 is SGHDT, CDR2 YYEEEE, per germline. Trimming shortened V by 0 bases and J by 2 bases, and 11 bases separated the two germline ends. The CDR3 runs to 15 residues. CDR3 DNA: TGTGCCAGCAGCTTGGTCTACCGACAGAACTATGGCTACACCTTC. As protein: CASSLVYRQNYGYTF. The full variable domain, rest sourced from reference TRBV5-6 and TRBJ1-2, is DAGVTQSPTHLIKTRGQQVTLRCSPKSGHDTVSWYQQALGQGPQFIFQYYEEEERQRGNFPDRFSGHQFPNYSSELNVNALLLGDSALYLCASSLVYRQNYGYTFGSGTRLTVV.

CDR3 in DNA: TGCAGTGCTAGTGTAGATGAGCAGTTCTTC. Its translation: CSASVDEQFF. The chain uses TRBV20-1 and TRBJ2-1, with D hard to call. Looked up from germline, CDR1 is DFQATT and CDR2 is SNEGSKA (reference sequence). V was pared by 3 bases and J by 8 bases, with 5 bases between. The CDR3 is made up of 10 amino acids.

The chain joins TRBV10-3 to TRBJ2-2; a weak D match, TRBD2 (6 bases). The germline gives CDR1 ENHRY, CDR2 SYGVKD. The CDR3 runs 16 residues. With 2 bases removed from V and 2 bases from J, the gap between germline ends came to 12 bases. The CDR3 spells CAISEGAGFNTGELFF. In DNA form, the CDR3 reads TGTGCCATCAGTGAGGGGGCGGGATTTAACACCGGGGAGCTGTTTTTT.